This T cell receptor (beta chain) was sequenced in a study of shared clonotypes between healthy human individuals. Regarding the study as a whole: Depth was large, yet rarefaction showed that sorted-subset sequencing was incomplete. Naive subsets tended to show greater estimated richness than memory subsets.

Germline V gene lookup returns CDR1 SGDLS and CDR2 YYNGEE. This CDR3 comprises 14 residues. Trimming removed 2 bases from V and 6 bases from J, with 15 bases in between. As concerns this clone: Its matching antigen is unknown.

Sequencing used immunoSEQ multiplex PCR; TCRdb keeps in-frame clones, though not all of them. The sample contains millions of clones, about 92% of which appear only once. Sample: naive CD4+ T cells from PBMCs. Regarding subset: CD45RA+ positively selected. The clonotype originates from a man aged 18 to 30 in good health. Some clones in this sample may be carry-over from other donors' samples. This chain connects TRBV9 to TRBJ2-7, with D perhaps matching TRBD2 (5 bases). The CDR3 region has the DNA TGTGCCAGCAGCGTCCTCCCCCGGGAAGGCGAGCAGTACTTC. Amino acids: CASSVLPREGEQYF.